The clone carrying this T cell receptor (beta chain) was picked up many times. No antigen is known for it. 5'RACE with 10-nucleotide random UMIs produced the cDNA. Sequencing runs each yielded over 160 million TCR-beta sequences from 15-18 subjects. TCRdb analysed the 5' RACE reads with MiXCR anew, one entry per CDR3 protein. The sample carries tens of thousands of distinct CDR3 sequences, about 9.3% recorded once. The data are from a study of neurological immune-mediated disorders. Study-wide points: Multiple sclerosis, the disease with the least TCR clonal expansion, fell below healthy controls, whereas HTLV-1-associated myelopathy showed the most.

The controls, all healthy individuals, were blood bank volunteers in Maryland, USA. Input material: PBMCs. The TCR was taken from a man in his forties or fifties in good health.

CDR3 nucleotides: TGCGCCAGCAGCTTCAGTAGGTCCGGCTACACCTTC. It specifies CASSFSRSGYTF. The chain joins TRBV5-1 to TRBJ1-2; D remains unclear. The V gene's germline CDR1 is SGHRS and CDR2 YFSETQ. V was trimmed by 2 bases and J by 8 bases, leaving 10 bases between them. The CDR3 totals 12 residues. Complete variable domain (other parts from reference TRBV5-1 and TRBJ1-2): KAGVTQTPRYLIKTRGQQVTLSCSPISGHRSVSWYQQTPGQGLQFLFEYFSETQRNKGNFPGRFSGRQFSNSRSEMNVSTLELGDSALYLCASSFSRSGYTFGSGTRLTVV.